This T cell receptor beta chain was identified in a study of shared T cell receptors in the human thymus. Assay: immunoSEQ multiplex PCR; the TCRdb copy retains only in-frame clones and omits some. The sample contains roughly 700,000 clones, roughly 90% of which appear only once. With 4 bases removed from V and 0 bases from J, the gap between germline ends came to 14 bases. The CDR3 runs 16 residues. Per the germline V gene, CDR1 is KGHSH and CDR2 is LQKENI. The same specimen was also included in a second study, on human thymus T cells. That work adds: Those donating were healthy Finnish infants in corrective surgery for congenital heart defects. Thymus tissue was removed during corrective cardiac surgery. Seemingly biased V and J gene usage marked thymic and blood repertoires. Thymic repertoires overlap heavily among unrelated individuals, related research has reported.

The sequenced sample was thymocytes. This TCR was sampled from a boy under two years old with a congenital heart defect. The J gene is TRBJ2-3, the V gene TRBV18; perhaps TRBD2 as D (6 bases). CDR3: CASSLTREDSTDTQYF. CDR3 coding DNA: TGTGCCAGCTCACTGACTAGGGAGGATAGCACAGATACGCAGTATTTT.